This record looks at one T cell receptor beta chain sequence and its context. A read error may produce the germline difference seen at one junction end. This specimen comes from a study of blood T cell repertoires in COVID-19. Some clones are missing from TCRdb's copy, which holds only in-frame ones; the method was immunoSEQ multiplex PCR. Of 150,000 or so clones in the sample, about 86% were seen once. The specimen was peripheral blood. The receptor's source is a man between 18 and 35 years old with acute or convalescent COVID-19.

CDR3 sequence: CASTVAGGQRETQYF. CDR3 sequence (DNA): TGTGCCAGCACCGTAGCCGGGGGGCAGCGGGAGACCCAGTACTTC. The chain has TRBV9 and TRBJ2-5, with a tentative D call TRBD2 (7 bases). CDR3 length: 15 residues. In germline, CDR1 is SGDLS, CDR2 YYNGEE.